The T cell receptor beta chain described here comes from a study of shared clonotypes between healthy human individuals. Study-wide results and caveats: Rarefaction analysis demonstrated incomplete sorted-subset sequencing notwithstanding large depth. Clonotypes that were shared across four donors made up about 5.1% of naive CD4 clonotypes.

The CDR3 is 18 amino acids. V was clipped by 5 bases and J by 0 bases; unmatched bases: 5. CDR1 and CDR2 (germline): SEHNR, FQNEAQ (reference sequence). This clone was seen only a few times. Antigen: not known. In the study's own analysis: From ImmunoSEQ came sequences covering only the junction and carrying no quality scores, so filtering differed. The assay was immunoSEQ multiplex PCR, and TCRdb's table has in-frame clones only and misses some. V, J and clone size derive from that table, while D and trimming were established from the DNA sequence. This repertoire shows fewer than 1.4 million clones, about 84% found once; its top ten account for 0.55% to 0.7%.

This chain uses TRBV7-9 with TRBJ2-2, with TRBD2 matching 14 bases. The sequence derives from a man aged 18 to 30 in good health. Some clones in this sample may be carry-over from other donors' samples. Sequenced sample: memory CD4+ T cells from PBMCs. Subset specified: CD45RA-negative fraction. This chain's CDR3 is CASSPGTSGRANTGELFF. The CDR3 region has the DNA TGTGCCAGCAGCCCCGGGACTAGCGGGAGAGCGAACACCGGGGAGCTGTTTTTT.